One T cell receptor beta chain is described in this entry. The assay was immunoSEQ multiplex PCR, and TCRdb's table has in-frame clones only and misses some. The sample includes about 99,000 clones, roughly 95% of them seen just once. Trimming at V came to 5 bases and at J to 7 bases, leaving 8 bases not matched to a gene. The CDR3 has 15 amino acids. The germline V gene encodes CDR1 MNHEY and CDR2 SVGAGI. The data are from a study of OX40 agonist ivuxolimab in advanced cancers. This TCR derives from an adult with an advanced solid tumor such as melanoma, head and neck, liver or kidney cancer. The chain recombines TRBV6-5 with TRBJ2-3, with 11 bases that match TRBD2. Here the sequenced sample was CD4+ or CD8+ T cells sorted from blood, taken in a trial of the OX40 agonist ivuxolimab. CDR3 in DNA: TGTGCCAGCAGTCAAATAGCGGGAGGGGCAAATACGCAGTATTTT. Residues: CASSQIAGGANTQYF.